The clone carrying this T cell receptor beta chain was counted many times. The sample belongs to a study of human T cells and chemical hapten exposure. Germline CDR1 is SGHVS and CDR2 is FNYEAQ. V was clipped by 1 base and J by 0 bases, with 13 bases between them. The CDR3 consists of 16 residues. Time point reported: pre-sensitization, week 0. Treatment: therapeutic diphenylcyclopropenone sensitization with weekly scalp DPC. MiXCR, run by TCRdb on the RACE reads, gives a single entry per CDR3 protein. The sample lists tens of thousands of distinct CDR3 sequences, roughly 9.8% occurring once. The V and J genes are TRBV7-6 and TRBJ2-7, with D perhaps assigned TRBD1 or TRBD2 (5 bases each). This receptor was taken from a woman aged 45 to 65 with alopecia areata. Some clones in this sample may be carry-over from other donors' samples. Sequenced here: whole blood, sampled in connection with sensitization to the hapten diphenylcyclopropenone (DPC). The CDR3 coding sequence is TGTGCCAGCAGCTTAGACCGCTCAGGGAGCTCCTACGAGCAGTACTTC. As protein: CASSLDRSGSSYEQYF.